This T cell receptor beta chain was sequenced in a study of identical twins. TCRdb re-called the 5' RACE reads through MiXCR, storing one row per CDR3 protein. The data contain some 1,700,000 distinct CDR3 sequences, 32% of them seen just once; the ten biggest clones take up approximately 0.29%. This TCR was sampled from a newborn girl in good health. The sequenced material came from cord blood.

The CDR3 here is CASSSRGFSNEQFF. Here the CDR3 DNA reads TGTGCCAGCAGTTCCAGGGGCTTTAGCAATGAGCAGTTCTTC. The chain couples TRBV27 to TRBJ2-1, with D possibly matching TRBD1 (6 bases). V was shortened by 4 bases and J by 6 bases, with 13 bases between the two germline ends. Germline V gene sequence: CDR1 MNHEY, CDR2 SMNVEV (reference sequence). The CDR3 is made up of 14 amino acids.